This T cell receptor (beta chain) stems from a study of CD8+ T cells in alopecia areata. Across the whole study: For 6 to 18 months, tofacitinib was taken, and 6 months off drug followed. The study, taken as a whole, reports: Lesional scalp, especially alopecia totalis/universalis, showed higher clonality than normal scalp.

This clone was picked up many times. Its antigen is undetermined. Extracted RNA was reverse transcribed, and the resulting cDNA served as sequencing template. Produced via immunoSEQ multiplex PCR; TCRdb's table is partial and in-frame only. The sample yields approximately 180,000 clones, about 63% seen once. Trimming shortened V by 2 bases and J by 10 bases, and 15 bases separated the two germline ends. The CDR3 consists of 14 residues. Per the germline V gene, CDR1 is LNHDA and CDR2 is SQIVND (reference sequence). The receptor was isolated from a human donor with alopecia areata. The sample in question was CD4+ T cells sorted from blood, obtained at week 0. This chain connects TRBV19 to TRBJ1-3; a weak D match, TRBD1 (5 bases). In DNA form, the CDR3 reads TGTGCCAGTAGTATACAAGGGGACTTGAAGACCATATATTTT. As protein: CASSIQGDLKTIYF.